One and the same sample provided the 5 T cell receptor beta chains below, sequenced in a study of OX40 agonist ivuxolimab in advanced cancers. Measured with immunoSEQ multiplex PCR; TCRdb has only the in-frame clones, and not every one. The sample holds 50,000 to 60,000 clones; roughly nine tenths are singletons and the top ten take approximately 5%. This sample comprised CD4+ or CD8+ T cells sorted from blood, obtained in a trial of the OX40 agonist ivuxolimab. The source is an adult with an advanced solid tumor such as melanoma, head and neck, liver or kidney cancer.

The chain has TRBV19 and TRBJ1-2; no clear D gene. The CDR3 runs 15 residues. The V end lost 1 base, the J end lost 0 bases, and 9 bases lay between the germline ends. Per the germline V gene, CDR1 is LNHDA and CDR2 is SQIVND (reference sequence). CDR3 in DNA: TGTGCCAGTAGTATAGTGGGCAGCTCTAACTATGGCTACACCTTC. It encodes CASSIVGSSNYGYTF.

The chain recombines TRBV6-5 with TRBJ1-5; no reliable D call. This CDR3 is built from 13 residues. The germline V gene encodes CDR1 MNHEY and CDR2 SVGAGI. V was clipped by 2 bases and J by 7 bases, with 9 bases between them. The CDR3 region is CASSYDGNQPQHF. CDR3 coding DNA: TGTGCCAGCAGTTACGACGGGAACCAGCCCCAGCATTTT.

This sequence joins TRBV11-2 and TRBJ1-4; D might be TRBD1 (5 bases). Trimming took off 5 bases at V and 8 bases at J, with 18 bases between the two ends. This CDR3 region has 15 residues. Germline-derived CDR1 and CDR2 are SGHAT and FQNNGV. The CDR3 nucleotides read TGTGCCAGCAGCGGATGGTCTTCTGGGGGAGAAAAACTGTTTTTT. Protein: CASSGWSSGGEKLFF.

The chain has TRBV7-8 and TRBJ2-2; a weak D match, TRBD2 (5 bases). This CDR3 comprises 16 residues. V lost 1 base, J lost 0 bases, and 9 bases lay in between. Germline lookup yields CDR1 SGHVS and CDR2 FQNEAQ. This chain's CDR3 is CASSLGRQANTGELFF. In DNA form, the CDR3 reads TGTGCCAGCAGCTTAGGGAGGCAGGCGAACACCGGGGAGCTGTTTTTT.

This clone was seen more than once but under ten times. The gene calls are TRBV6-5 and TRBJ2-7; 11 nucleotides match TRBD2. Germline V gives CDR1 MNHEY, CDR2 SVGAGI. The trim removed 7 bases at V and 9 bases at J, leaving 14 bases unmatched. The CDR3 has 15 residues. CDR3 nucleotides: TGTGCCAGCAAGGGGCTAGCGGGGGGTGGAAGGGTGCAGTACTTC. Translated, it gives CASKGLAGGGRVQYF.